The rows below give T cell receptor beta chains drawn from one sample of a study of T cells in Graves' hyperthyroidism and ophthalmopathy. Via MiXCR, TCRdb re-called the multiplex PCR reads, giving one row per CDR3 protein. The sample carries nearly 250,000 distinct CDR3 sequences, around 24% recorded once. Sequencing input: blood. The origin of the receptors is a woman aged 40 to 55 with Graves' ophthalmopathy. Both conserved end residues are part of each CDR3. A D gene is named only where the DNA matches it firmly. Size is stated for part of the rows, as once, few or many counts, or as a class when the clone is expanded.

clone_size	d_call	v_call	j_call	cdr3_nt	cdr3_aa
-	-	TRBV28	TRBJ1-1	TGTGCCAGCAGTGAAAAACGGGCCAAAGCTTTCTTT	CASSEKRAKAFF
many	TRBD1	TRBV28	TRBJ1-1	TGTGCCAGCAGTGGGACAGGGCCGAACACTGAAGCTTTCTTT	CASSGTGPNTEAFF
many	-	TRBV3-1	TRBJ2-5	TGTGCCAGCAGCCAGTTTGCGGCAGGGCCCCAAGAGACCCAGTACTTC	CASSQFAAGPQETQYF
many	-	TRBV24-1	TRBJ2-7	TGTGCCACCAGTGACCCAGAGGGGAGCGAGCAGTACTTC	CATSDPEGSEQYF
many	-	TRBV2	TRBJ1-5	TGTGCCAGCAGCAAACAGGGATCGGATCAGCCCCAGCATTTT	CASSKQGSDQPQHF
many	TRBD2	TRBV14	TRBJ2-5	TGTGCCAGCAGCCAAGAGTGGGGGACTATCCACTTC	CASSQEWGTIHF
-	-	TRBV11-3	TRBJ1-1	TGTGCCAGCAGCCCAATAACGCAGGCCAACACTGAAGCTTTCTTT	CASSPITQANTEAFF
many	TRBD1	TRBV28	TRBJ1-1	TGTGCCAGCAGGGGGACAGGGGACCCCGATGGTGAAGCTTTCTTT	CASRGTGDPDGEAFF
many	TRBD1	TRBV6-5	TRBJ2-6	TGTGCCAGCAGTTCGGGACAGGGGTTGCTTACTGGGGCCAACGTCCTGACTTTC	CASSSGQGLLTGANVLTF
many	TRBD1	TRBV14	TRBJ1-3	TGTGCCAGCAGCCAAGATCCGGACAGGGTCTCCGGAAACACCATATATTTT	CASSQDPDRVSGNTIYF
-	-	TRBV27	TRBJ2-1	TGTGCCAGCAGTTTAGCGGGAACCGGTCCCTACGAGCAGTTCTTC	CASSLAGTGPYEQFF
many	-	TRBV28	TRBJ2-7	TGTGCCAGCAGTCCGCCGAGGGGCCACGAGCAGTACTTC	CASSPPRGHEQYF
many	TRBD1	TRBV11-1	TRBJ2-7	TGTGCCAGCAGCTTAGCAAGTAGAGGGGGCAGCTCCTACGAGCAGTACTTC	CASSLASRGGSSYEQYF
many	-	TRBV4-1	TRBJ2-2	TGCGCCAGCAGCCAAGATCGTGTGACCGGGGAGCTGTTTTTT	CASSQDRVTGELFF
many	TRBD1	TRBV30	TRBJ2-5	TGTGCCTGGAGTCCACAGGGGGCGGGAGAGACCCAGTACTTC	CAWSPQGAGETQYF
many	-	TRBV10-1	TRBJ2-5	TGCGCCAGCAGTCCAGCCCGGGACCCAAAAGAGACCCAGTACTTC	CASSPARDPKETQYF
many	-	TRBV28	TRBJ2-7	TGTGCCAGCACCTTGGGTATGGTTACCTACGAGCAGTACTTC	CASTLGMVTYEQYF
many	TRBD1	TRBV12-3/TRBV12-4	TRBJ2-2	TGTGCCAGCACCAAGACAGGGATAGACACCGGGGAGCTGTTTTTT	CASTKTGIDTGELFF
many	-	TRBV27	TRBJ1-5	TGTGCCAGCAGCCCGACAAGATATCAGCCCCAGCATTTT	CASSPTRYQPQHF
-	-	TRBV18	TRBJ2-5	TGTGCCAGCTCACCTAGGGACCGAGAGACCCAGTACTTC	CASSPRDRETQYF
many	-	TRBV20-1	TRBJ2-7	TGCAGTGCTAAGACAGTACCCTACGAGCAGTACTTC	CSAKTVPYEQYF
many	-	TRBV20-1	TRBJ1-1	TGCAGTGCTAGAGCGGCCGGTCTGAACACTGAAGCTTTCTTT	CSARAAGLNTEAFF
many	TRBD2	TRBV7-7	TRBJ2-3	TGTGCCAGCAGCCCCAGGATAGCGGGAGGGCCAGTTACAGATACGCAGTATTTT	CASSPRIAGGPVTDTQYF
many	TRBD1	TRBV7-9	TRBJ2-7	TGTGCCAGCAGCGCGCAGGGACAGGCCCTCGAGCAGTACTTC	CASSAQGQALEQYF
many	TRBD1	TRBV20-1	TRBJ1-1	TGCAGTGCTAGTCACGGGACAGGCTACGAATGGAACACTGAAGCTTTCTTT	CSASHGTGYEWNTEAFF
many	-	TRBV6-5	TRBJ2-4	TGTGCCAGCAGTTACCCAACCAAGGGCAGGGAAAACATTCAGTACTTC	CASSYPTKGRENIQYF
many	TRBD2	TRBV20-1	TRBJ2-7	TGCAGTGCTAGAGGGAGGCTAGCGGGAGGGGGCTACGAGCAGTACTTC	CSARGRLAGGGYEQYF
many	TRBD2	TRBV20-1	TRBJ2-2	TGCAGTGCGGCGGGGACTAGCGGGAGGCTGGACACCGGGGAGCTGTTTTTT	CSAAGTSGRLDTGELFF
many	-	TRBV6-5	TRBJ2-7	TGTGCCAGCAGTTCACTGTCCGCCCATGAGTACTTC	CASSSLSAHEYF
many	-	TRBV6-1	TRBJ2-7	TGTGCCAGCAGTGAAGCGCATGGCCGCGAGCAGTACTTC	CASSEAHGREQYF
many	-	TRBV18	TRBJ1-1	TGTGCCAGCTCACGTGGCATGGGCACTGAAGCTTTCTTT	CASSRGMGTEAFF
-	TRBD1	TRBV30	TRBJ1-1	TGTGCCTGGAGCTCAAGGGGGCCTAACACTGAAGCTTTCTTT	CAWSSRGPNTEAFF
many	TRBD2	TRBV4-1	TRBJ2-7	TGCGCCAGCAGCCAACCGGGACTAGCGGGAGCCTACGAGCAGTACTTC	CASSQPGLAGAYEQYF
many	-	TRBV19	TRBJ1-1	TGTGCCAGTATTGTTGGGGGGACTGAAGCTTTCTTT	CASIVGGTEAFF
-	-	TRBV19	TRBJ1-2	TGTGCCAGTAGTATAGATGGACGGTCCGGCACTGGCTACACCTTC	CASSIDGRSGTGYTF
many	-	TRBV30	TRBJ1-3	TGTGCCTGGACTCGCAACTCTGGAAACACCATATATTTT	CAWTRNSGNTIYF
many	-	TRBV6-1	TRBJ1-1	TGTGCCAGCAGGGAAGAACACACTGAAGCTTTCTTT	CASREEHTEAFF
many	-	TRBV20-1	TRBJ1-2	TGCAGTGCTAGAGATGGTATAGGGACTGGTGGCTACACCTTC	CSARDGIGTGGYTF
many	TRBD2	TRBV20-1	TRBJ2-7	TGCAGTGCTAGTTTAGCTAGCGGATACGAGCAGTACTTC	CSASLASGYEQYF
few	-	TRBV6-2/TRBV6-3	TRBJ1-1	TGTGCCAGCGGGGTTAGGAACACTGAAGCTTTCTTT	CASGVRNTEAFF
many	-	TRBV6-5	TRBJ2-4	TGTGCCAGCAGGCCGGGGGATGAGATAGCCAAAAACATTCAGTACTTC	CASRPGDEIAKNIQYF
once	-	TRBV6-1	TRBJ2-7	TGTGCCAGCAGTGAATTTAAGCGCGAGCAGTACTTC	CASSEFKREQYF
few	TRBD2	TRBV27	TRBJ2-7	TGTGCCAGCAGCCAGGCTGCGGGAGGGTGGGACGAGCAGTACTTC	CASSQAAGGWDEQYF
many	TRBD2	TRBV2	TRBJ2-7	TGTGCCAGCAGGGTCTCACTAGCGGGCGGGTCCTACGAGCAGTACTTC	CASRVSLAGGSYEQYF
many	TRBD1	TRBV29-1	TRBJ2-5	TGCAGCCTACGGACAGGGACCTCGTACCAAGAGACCCAGTACTTC	CSLRTGTSYQETQYF
-	-	TRBV24-1	TRBJ2-2	TGTGCCACCAGCGGGGACACCTACACCGGGGAGCTGTTTTTT	CATSGDTYTGELFF